The entry below gives a single TCR beta chain sequence along with its context. Its antigen remains unidentified. The sample belongs to a study of cytomegalovirus exposure and HLA in healthy donors. In germline, CDR1 is MGHRA, CDR2 YSYEKL. The V gene end was trimmed by 1 base and the J gene end by 7 bases; junction bases not matched to a gene: 6. This CDR3 is 14 amino acids long. Clones were read by immunoSEQ multiplex PCR, and TCRdb kept only the in-frame ones, dropping some. The sample records some 130,000 clones, almost 85% being singletons. Broader study findings: The tendency of first-cohort TCR clusters to co-occur in the 110 or so validation repertoires emerged from a later analysis. Confirmation in vitro established that three CMV-associated chains were specific for CMV antigens.

The sequence was collected from a man younger than 45 in good health and CMV-seropositive. The V and J genes are TRBV4-1 and TRBJ2-7, with TRBD2 matching 8 bases. Material: PBMCs. In DNA form, the CDR3 reads TGCGCCAGCAGCCAAGGGCCCGGGGGGGGAGAGCAGTACTTC. This encodes CASSQGPGGGEQYF.